The clone carrying this T cell receptor (beta chain) was counted between two and nine times. The antigen remains unidentified. Repertoires were generated with immunoSEQ multiplex PCR, while TCRdb's copy carries only in-frame clones and drops some. The profile covers 97,000 or so clones, with less than 90% appearing a single time and about 6.5% taken by the ten largest. These data originate in a study of cytomegalovirus exposure and HLA in healthy donors. Findings and caveats of the study: CMV antigen specificity of a few CMV-associated chains was confirmed in vitro. Most TCR sequences proved rare, with some public TCRs found in many donors.

The CDR3 is made up of 14 amino acids. Germline V gene data show CDR1 as SEHNR and CDR2 as FQNEAQ (reference sequence). V shed 5 bases, J shed 0 bases, and the junction held 4 bases outside the gene matches. This sequence joins TRBV7-9 and TRBJ2-7; 7 nucleotides line up with TRBD2. Sample: PBMCs. This clonotype was sampled from a man aged 18 to 29 in good health and CMV-seropositive. CDR3 coding DNA: TGTGCCAGCAGCCATAGCGGGCTCTCCTACGAGCAGTACTTC. This gives the protein CASSHSGLSYEQYF.